The clone carrying this T cell receptor (beta chain) was seen only once. These data are taken from a study of shared T cell receptors in the human thymus. The CDR3 is made up of 14 amino acids. With 2 bases removed from V and 2 bases from J, the gap between germline ends came to 10 bases. Germline values: CDR1 MNHEY, CDR2 SVGAGI. Repertoires were generated with immunoSEQ multiplex PCR, while TCRdb's copy carries only in-frame clones and drops some. The data contain hundreds of thousands of clones, roughly 90% of them singletons. These data also formed part of another study, on human thymus T cells. As that report states: Having corrective surgery for congenital heart defects, healthy Finnish infants were the ones who donated. V and J genes seemed to be used with bias in thymic and blood repertoires. Reports from related research described highly overlapping thymic repertoires among unrelated individuals.

V is TRBV6-5 and J is TRBJ2-7; perhaps TRBD2 as D (5 bases). The TCR sequence derives from a boy in the first two years of life with a congenital heart defect. What was sequenced was thymocytes. The CDR3 is CASSYGLLPYEQYF. The DNA for the CDR3 is TGTGCCAGCAGTTACGGACTTTTACCCTACGAGCAGTACTTC.